The T cell receptor beta chain described here comes from a study of CD8 T cells in ankylosing spondylitis. As to this clonotype: Its antigen is unidentified.

Study-level findings and limits: Ankylosing spondylitis blood seemed to carry a telltale TCR beta motif made of eight highly homologous variants.

In TCRdb, the 5' RACE reads were re-called with MiXCR into one record per CDR3 protein. The table includes 350,000 to 450,000 distinct CDR3 sequences, 20% to 25% detected once. The CDR3 extends over 13 amino acids. Per germline, CDR1 SNHLY and CDR2 FYNNEI. The V end lost 3 bases, the J end lost 10 bases, and 13 bases lay between the germline ends. The rearrangement joins TRBV2 to TRBJ2-1, with D unclear. The receptor comes from a male donor with ankylosing spondylitis or in good health (not recorded which). Specimen: blood, either unsorted or a sorted T cell fraction (not recorded which). CDR3 sequence reads: CASSDLIGYEQFF. In DNA, the CDR3 is TGTGCCAGCAGTGATTTGATCGGATACGAGCAGTTCTTC.